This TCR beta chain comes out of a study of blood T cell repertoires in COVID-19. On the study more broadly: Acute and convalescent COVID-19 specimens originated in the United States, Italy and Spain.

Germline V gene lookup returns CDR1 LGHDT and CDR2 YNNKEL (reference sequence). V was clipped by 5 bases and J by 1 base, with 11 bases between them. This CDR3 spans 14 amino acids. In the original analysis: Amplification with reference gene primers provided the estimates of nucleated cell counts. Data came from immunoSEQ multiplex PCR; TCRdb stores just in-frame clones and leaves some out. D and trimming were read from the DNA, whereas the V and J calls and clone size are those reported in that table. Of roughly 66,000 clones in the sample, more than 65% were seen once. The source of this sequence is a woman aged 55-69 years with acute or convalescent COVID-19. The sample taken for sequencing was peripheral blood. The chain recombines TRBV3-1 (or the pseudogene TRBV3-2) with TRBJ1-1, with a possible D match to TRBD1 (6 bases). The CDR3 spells CASSASDRNTEAFF. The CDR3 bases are TGTGCCAGCAGCGCTTCGGACAGGAACACTGAAGCTTTCTTT.